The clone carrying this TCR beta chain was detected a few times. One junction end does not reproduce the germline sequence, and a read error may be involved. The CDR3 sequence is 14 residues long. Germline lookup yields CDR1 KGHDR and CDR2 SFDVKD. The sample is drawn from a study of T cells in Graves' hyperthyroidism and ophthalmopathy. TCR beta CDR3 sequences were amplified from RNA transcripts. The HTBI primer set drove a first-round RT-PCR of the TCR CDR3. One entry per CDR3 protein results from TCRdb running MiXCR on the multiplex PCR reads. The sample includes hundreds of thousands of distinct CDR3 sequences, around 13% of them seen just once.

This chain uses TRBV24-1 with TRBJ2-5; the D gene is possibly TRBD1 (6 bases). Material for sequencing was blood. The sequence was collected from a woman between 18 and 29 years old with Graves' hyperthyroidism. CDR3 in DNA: TGTGCCACCAGGGGGGCAGCCAGTAAAGAGGCCCAGTACTTC. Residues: CATRGAASKEAQYF.